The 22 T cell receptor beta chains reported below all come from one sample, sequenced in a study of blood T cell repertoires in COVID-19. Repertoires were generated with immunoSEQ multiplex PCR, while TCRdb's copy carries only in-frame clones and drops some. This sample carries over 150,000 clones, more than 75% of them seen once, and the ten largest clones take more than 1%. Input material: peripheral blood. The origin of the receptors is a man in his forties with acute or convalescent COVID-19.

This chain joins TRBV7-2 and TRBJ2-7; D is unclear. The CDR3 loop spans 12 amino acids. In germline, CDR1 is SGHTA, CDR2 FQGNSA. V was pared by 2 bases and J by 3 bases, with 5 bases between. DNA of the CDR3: TGTGCCAGCAGCTTAACTCTCTACGAGCAGTACTTC. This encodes CASSLTLYEQYF.

CDR3 sequence: CASSLGGPSGGAYEQYF. In DNA, the CDR3 is TGTGCCAGCAGCTTAGGCGGCCCTAGCGGGGGGGCCTACGAGCAGTACTTC. The chain couples TRBV7-6 to TRBJ2-7, with 12 nucleotides matching TRBD2. The CDR3 is 17 amino acids. CDR1 is SGHVS and CDR2 is FNYEAQ in the germline V gene. The ends lost 1 base at V and 2 bases at J; junction bases unmatched: 6.

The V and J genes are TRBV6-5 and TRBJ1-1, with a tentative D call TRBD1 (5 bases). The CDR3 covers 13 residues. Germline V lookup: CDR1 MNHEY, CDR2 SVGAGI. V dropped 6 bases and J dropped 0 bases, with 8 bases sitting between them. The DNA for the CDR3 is TGTGCCAGCAGCCCCAGGGTGAACACTGAAGCTTTCTTT. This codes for CASSPRVNTEAFF.

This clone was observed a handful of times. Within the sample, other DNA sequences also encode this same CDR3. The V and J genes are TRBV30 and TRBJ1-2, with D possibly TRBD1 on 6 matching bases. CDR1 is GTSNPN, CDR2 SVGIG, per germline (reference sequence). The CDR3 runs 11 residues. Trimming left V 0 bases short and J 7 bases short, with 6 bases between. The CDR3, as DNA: TGTGCCTGGAGTGTCAGGGGTGGCTACACCTTC. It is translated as CAWSVRGGYTF.

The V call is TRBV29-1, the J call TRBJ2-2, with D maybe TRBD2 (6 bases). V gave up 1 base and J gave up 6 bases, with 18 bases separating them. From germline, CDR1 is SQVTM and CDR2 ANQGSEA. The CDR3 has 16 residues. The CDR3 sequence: CSVEAVPPGVAGELFF. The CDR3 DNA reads TGCAGCGTTGAAGCCGTACCGCCGGGGGTAGCCGGGGAGCTGTTTTTT.

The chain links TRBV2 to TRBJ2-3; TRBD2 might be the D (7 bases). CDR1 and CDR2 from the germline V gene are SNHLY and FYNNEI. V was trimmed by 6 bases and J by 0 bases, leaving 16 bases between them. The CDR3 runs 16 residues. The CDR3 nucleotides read TGTGCCAGCAGCTCTCTCGCGGGGGCCAGCACAGATACGCAGTATTTT. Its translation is CASSSLAGASTDTQYF.

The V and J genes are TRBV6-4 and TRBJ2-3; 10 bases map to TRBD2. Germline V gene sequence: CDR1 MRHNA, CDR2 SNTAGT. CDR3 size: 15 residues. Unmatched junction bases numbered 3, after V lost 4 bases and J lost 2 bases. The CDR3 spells CASSASGGATDTQYF. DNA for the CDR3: TGTGCCAGCAGTGCCAGCGGGGGGGCCACAGATACGCAGTATTTT.

The CDR3 loop reads CASSTGGLTNEKLFF. CDR3 coding DNA: TGTGCCAGCAGCACGGGGGGATTAACTAATGAAAAACTGTTTTTT. The rearrangement links TRBV27 to TRBJ1-4; perhaps TRBD1 as D (5 bases). The CDR3 has 15 residues. CDR1 is MNHEY and CDR2 is SMNVEV in the germline V gene (reference sequence). The V and J ends lost 6 bases and 1 base respectively, with 12 bases between them.

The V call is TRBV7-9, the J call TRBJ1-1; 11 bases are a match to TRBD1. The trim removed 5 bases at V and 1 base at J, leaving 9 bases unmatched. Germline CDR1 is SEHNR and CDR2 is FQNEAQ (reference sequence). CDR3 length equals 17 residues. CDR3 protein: CASSRRGDRGKNTEAFF. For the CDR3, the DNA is TGTGCCAGCAGCCGGAGAGGGGACAGGGGGAAGAACACTGAAGCTTTCTTT.

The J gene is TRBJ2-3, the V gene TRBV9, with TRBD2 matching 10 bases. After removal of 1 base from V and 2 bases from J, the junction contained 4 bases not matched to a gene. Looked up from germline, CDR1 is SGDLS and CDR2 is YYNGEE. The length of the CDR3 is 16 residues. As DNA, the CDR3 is TGTGCCAGCAGCGTAATAGCGGGGGGCAACACAGATACGCAGTATTTT. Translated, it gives CASSVIAGGNTDTQYF.

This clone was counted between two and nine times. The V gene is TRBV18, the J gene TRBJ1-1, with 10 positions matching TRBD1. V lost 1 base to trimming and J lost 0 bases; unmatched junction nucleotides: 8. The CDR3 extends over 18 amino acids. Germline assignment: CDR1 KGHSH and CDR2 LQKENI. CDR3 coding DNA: TGTGCCAGCTCACCACTGGGACAGGGGTCGGCCATGAACACTGAAGCTTTCTTT. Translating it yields CASSPLGQGSAMNTEAFF.

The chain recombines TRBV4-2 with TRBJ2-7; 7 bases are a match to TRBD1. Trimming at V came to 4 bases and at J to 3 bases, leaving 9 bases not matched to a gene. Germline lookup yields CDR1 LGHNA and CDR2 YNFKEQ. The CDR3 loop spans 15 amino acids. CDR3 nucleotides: TGTGCCAGCAGCCGAGATTCGACAGGGATCTACGAGCAGTACTTC. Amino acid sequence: CASSRDSTGIYEQYF.

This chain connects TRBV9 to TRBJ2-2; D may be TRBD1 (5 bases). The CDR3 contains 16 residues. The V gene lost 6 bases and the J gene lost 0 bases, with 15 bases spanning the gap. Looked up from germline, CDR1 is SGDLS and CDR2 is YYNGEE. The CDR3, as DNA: TGTGCCAGCACGGGCAGGGCAACTTCGAACACCGGGGAGCTGTTTTTT. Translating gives CASTGRATSNTGELFF. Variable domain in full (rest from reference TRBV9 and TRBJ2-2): DSGVTQTPKHLITATGQRVTLRCSPRSGDLSVYWYQQSLDQGLQFLIQYYNGEERAKGNILERFSAQQFPDLHSELNLSSLELGDSALYFCASTGRATSNTGELFFGEGSRLTVL.

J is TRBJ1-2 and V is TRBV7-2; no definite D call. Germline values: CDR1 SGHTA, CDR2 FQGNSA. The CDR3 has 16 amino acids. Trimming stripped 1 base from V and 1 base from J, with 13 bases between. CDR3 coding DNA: TGTGCCAGCAGCTTAGTCGGTACAGAGAGTAACTATGGCTACACCTTC. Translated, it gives CASSLVGTESNYGYTF.

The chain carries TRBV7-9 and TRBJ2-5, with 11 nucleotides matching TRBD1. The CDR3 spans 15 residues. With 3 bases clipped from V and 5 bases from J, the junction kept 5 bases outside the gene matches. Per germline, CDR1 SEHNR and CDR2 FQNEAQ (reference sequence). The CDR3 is CASSFGQGAWETQYF. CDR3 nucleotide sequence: TGTGCCAGCAGCTTTGGACAGGGGGCGTGGGAGACCCAGTACTTC.

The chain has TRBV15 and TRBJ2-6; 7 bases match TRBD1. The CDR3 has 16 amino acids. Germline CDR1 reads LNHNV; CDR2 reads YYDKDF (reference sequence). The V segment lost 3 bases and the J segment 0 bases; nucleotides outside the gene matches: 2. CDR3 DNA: TGTGCCACCAGCAGGGGACAGTACTCTGGGGCCAACGTCCTGACTTTC. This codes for CATSRGQYSGANVLTF.

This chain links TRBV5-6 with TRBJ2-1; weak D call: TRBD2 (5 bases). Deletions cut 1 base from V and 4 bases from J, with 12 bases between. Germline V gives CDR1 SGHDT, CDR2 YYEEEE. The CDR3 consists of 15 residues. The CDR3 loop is CASSLRAEGYNEQFF. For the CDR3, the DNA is TGTGCCAGCAGCTTGAGGGCCGAGGGATACAATGAGCAGTTCTTC. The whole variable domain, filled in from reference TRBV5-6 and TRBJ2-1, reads DAGVTQSPTHLIKTRGQQVTLRCSPKSGHDTVSWYQQALGQGPQFIFQYYEEEERQRGNFPDRFSGHQFPNYSSELNVNALLLGDSALYLCASSLRAEGYNEQFFGPGTRLTVL.

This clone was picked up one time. CDR3 DNA: TGTGCCAGCAGTGTGGCAGGGGGCCGGTACGAGCAGTACTTC. It translates to CASSVAGGRYEQYF. This chain connects TRBV25-1 to TRBJ2-7, with 8 bases identical to TRBD1. CDR1 and CDR2 from the germline V gene are MGHDK and SYGVNS. The CDR3 has 14 residues. V shed 4 bases and J 4 bases; nucleotides not matched to a gene: 6.

This CDR3 reads CASSLLRGLDTDTQYF. The CDR3 DNA sequence: TGTGCCAGCAGCTTGCTCAGGGGTTTGGACACAGATACGCAGTATTTT. The chain combines TRBV5-4 with TRBJ2-3; weak D call: TRBD1 (6 bases). Trimming took off 1 base at V and 2 bases at J, with 14 bases between the two ends. The germline V gene encodes CDR1 SGHNT and CDR2 YYREEE (reference sequence). CDR3 length: 16 amino acids. Filled out from reference TRBV5-4 and TRBJ2-3, the complete variable domain reads ETGVTQSPTHLIKTRGQQVTLRCSSQSGHNTVSWYQQALGQGPQFIFQYYREEENGRGNFPPRFSGLQFPNYSSELNVNALELDDSALYLCASSLLRGLDTDTQYFGPGTRLTVL.

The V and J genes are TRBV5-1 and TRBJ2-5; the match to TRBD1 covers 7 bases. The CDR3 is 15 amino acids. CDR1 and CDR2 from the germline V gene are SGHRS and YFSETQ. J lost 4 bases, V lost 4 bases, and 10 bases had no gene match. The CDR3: CASSPTRQGPETQYF. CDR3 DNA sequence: TGCGCCAGCAGCCCTACCCGACAGGGACCAGAGACCCAGTACTTC.

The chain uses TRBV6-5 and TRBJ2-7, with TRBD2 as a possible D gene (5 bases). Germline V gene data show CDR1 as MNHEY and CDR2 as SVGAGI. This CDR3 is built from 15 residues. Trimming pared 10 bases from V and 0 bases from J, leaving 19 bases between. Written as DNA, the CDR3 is TGTGCCACCAATGGAGGCAAAGTCAGCTCCTACGAGCAGTACTTC. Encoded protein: CATNGGKVSSYEQYF.

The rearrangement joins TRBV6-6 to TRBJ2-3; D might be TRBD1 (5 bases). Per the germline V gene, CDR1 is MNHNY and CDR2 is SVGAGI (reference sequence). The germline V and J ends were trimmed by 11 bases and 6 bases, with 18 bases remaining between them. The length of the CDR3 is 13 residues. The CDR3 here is CAVGPRAVDTQYF. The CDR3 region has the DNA TGTGCCGTCGGGCCCAGGGCTGTTGATACGCAGTATTTT.